This TCR beta chain was retrieved from a study of cytomegalovirus exposure and HLA in healthy donors. Study-wide points: A later analysis found TCR association rates differed by HLA locus, highest for DRB1 and lowest for HLA-C.

As concerns this clone: The antigen remains unidentified.

Though probably carrying unrecorded immune exposures, donors were nominally healthy at sampling. Primers for the PCR totalled 60 Vbeta and 13 Jbeta. Clones were sequenced by immunoSEQ multiplex PCR, and TCRdb holds only the in-frame ones, with some missing. The sample includes fewer than 250,000 clones, around 85% of them seen just once. The CDR3 totals 14 residues. In germline, CDR1 is ENHRY, CDR2 SYGVKD. Trimming removed 2 bases from V and 8 bases from J, with 13 bases in between. This clonotype was obtained from a girl aged 2 to 10 in good health and CMV-seronegative. The chain carries TRBV10-3 and TRBJ2-1; tentative D call: TRBD2 (5 bases). The sample comprised PBMCs. The CDR3 loop is CAISEPTRSDEQFF. The CDR3 DNA follows: TGTGCCATCAGTGAGCCAACACGTAGCGATGAGCAGTTCTTC.